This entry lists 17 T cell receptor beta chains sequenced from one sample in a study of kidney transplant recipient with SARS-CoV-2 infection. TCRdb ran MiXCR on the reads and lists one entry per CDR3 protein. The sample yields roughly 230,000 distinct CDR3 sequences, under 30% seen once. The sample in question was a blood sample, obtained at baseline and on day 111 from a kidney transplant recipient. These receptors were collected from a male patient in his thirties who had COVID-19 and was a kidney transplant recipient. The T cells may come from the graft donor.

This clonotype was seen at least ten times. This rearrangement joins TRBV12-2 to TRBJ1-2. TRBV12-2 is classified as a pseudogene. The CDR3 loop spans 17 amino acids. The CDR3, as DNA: TGTGCAAGTCGCTTCAACAAGACTCCACGAAAGACCTATGGCTACACCTTC. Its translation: CASRFNKTPRKTYGYTF.

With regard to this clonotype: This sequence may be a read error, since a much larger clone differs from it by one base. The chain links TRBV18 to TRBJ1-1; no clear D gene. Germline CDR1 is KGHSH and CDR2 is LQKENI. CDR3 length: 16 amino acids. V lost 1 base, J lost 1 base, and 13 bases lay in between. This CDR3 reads CASSPLSWRENTEAFF. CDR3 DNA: TGTGCCAGCTCACCACTTTCGTGGCGGGAGAACACTGAAGCTTTCTTT.

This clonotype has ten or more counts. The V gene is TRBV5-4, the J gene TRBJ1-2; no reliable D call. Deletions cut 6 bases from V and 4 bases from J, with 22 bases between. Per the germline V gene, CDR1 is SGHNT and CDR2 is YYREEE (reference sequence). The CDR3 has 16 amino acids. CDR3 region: CASILIVPGKTYGYTF. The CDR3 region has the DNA TGTGCCAGCATACTAATCGTACCAGGAAAGACCTATGGCTACACCTTC.

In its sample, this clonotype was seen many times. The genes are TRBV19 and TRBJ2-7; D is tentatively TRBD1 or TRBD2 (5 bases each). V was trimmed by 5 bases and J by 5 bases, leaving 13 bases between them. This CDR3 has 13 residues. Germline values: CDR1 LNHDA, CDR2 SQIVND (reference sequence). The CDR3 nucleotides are TGTGCCAGTAGTCCCCGGGACGGTCACGAGCAGTACTTC. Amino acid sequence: CASSPRDGHEQYF. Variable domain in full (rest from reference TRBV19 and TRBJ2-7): DGGITQSPKYLFRKEGQNVTLSCEQNLNHDAMYWYRQDPGQGLRLIYYSQIVNDFQKGDIAEGYSVSREKKESFPLTVTSAQKNPTAFYLCASSPRDGHEQYFGPGTRLTVT.

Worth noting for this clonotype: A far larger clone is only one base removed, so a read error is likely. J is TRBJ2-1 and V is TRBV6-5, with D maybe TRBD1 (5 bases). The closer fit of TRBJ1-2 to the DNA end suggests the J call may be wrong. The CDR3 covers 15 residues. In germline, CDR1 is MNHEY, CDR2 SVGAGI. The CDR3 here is CTSSSFFRGGGGYTF. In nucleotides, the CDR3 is TGTACCAGCAGTTCCTTCTTTAGGGGCGGGGGGGGCTACACCTTC.

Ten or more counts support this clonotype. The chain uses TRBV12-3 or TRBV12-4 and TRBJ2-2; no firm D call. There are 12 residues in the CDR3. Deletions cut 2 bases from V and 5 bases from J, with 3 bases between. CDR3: CASSLLTGELFF. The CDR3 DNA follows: TGTGCCAGCAGTTTATTGACCGGGGAGCTGTTTTTT.

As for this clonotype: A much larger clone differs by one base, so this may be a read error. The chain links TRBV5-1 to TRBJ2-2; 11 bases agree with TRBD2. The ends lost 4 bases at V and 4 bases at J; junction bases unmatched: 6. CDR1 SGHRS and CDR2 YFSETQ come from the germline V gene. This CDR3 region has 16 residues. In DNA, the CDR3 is TGCGCCAGCAGCAGGACTAGCGGGCGGAGCACCGGGGAGCTGTTTTTT. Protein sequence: CASSRTSGRSTGELFF.

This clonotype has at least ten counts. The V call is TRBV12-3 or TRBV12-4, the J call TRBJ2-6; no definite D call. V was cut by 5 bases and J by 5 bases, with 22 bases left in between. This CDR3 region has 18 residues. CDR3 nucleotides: TGTGCCAGCAGTCCTATGGAGCTTCCACAAAGTCGGGCCAACGTCCTGACTTTC. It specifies CASSPMELPQSRANVLTF.

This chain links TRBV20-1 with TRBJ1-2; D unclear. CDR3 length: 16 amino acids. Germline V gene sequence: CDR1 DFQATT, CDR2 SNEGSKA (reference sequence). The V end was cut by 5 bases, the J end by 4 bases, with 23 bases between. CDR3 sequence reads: CSACPSLFRKTYGYTF. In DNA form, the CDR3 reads TGCAGTGCTTGTCCTTCGCTGTTTCGAAAGACCTATGGCTACACCTTC.

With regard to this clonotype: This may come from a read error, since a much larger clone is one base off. CDR3 nucleotide sequence: TGTGCCAGCAGTGATGCCTTAGAAATGGGAAAGACCTATGGCTACACCTTC. Amino acids: CASSDALEMGKTYGYTF. This chain joins TRBV25-1 and TRBJ1-2; D not resolved. Trimming shortened V by 3 bases and J by 4 bases, and 21 bases separated the two germline ends. CDR3 length: 17 amino acids. Germline V lookup: CDR1 MGHDK, CDR2 SYGVNS.

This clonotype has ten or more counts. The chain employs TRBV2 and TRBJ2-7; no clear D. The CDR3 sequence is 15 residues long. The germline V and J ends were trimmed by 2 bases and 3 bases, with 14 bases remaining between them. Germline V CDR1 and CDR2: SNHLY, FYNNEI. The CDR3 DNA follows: TGTGCCAGCAGTGAAAACGTAGAAACCTTCTACGAGCAGTACTTC. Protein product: CASSENVETFYEQYF.

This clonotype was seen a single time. DNA for the CDR3: TGTGCCAGCAGCAATGGGTTAGCTACAGCCATGCAAGATACGCAGTATTTT. Protein: CASSNGLATAMQDTQYF. The chain couples TRBV21-1 to TRBJ2-3. TRBV21-1 is deemed a pseudogene. The CDR3 loop spans 17 amino acids.

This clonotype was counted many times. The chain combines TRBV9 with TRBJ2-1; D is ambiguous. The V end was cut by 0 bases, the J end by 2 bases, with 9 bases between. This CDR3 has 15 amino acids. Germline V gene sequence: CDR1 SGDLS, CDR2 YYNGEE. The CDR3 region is CASSVGDAPYNEQFF. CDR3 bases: TGTGCCAGCAGCGTAGGGGATGCGCCCTACAATGAGCAGTTCTTC.

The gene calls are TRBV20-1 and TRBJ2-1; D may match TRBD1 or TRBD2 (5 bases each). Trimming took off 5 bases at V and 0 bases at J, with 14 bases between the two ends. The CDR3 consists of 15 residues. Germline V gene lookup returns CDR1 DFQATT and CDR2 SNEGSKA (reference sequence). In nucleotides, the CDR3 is TGCAGTGCTGGTCGGGGCGGTTCCTCCTACAATGAGCAGTTCTTC. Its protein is CSAGRGGSSYNEQFF.

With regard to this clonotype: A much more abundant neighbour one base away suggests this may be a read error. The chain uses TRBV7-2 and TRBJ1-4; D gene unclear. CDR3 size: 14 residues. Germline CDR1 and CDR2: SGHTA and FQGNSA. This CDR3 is CASSLKALNEKPFF. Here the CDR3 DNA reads TGTGCCAGCAGCTTAAAGGCTCTTAATGAAAAACCGTTTTTT.

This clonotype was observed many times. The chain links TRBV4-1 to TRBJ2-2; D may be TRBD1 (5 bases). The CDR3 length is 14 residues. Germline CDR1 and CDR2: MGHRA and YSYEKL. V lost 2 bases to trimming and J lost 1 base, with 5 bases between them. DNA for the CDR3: TGCGCCAGCAGCCAACAGGGGAACACCGGGGAGCTGTTTTTT. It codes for CASSQQGNTGELFF.

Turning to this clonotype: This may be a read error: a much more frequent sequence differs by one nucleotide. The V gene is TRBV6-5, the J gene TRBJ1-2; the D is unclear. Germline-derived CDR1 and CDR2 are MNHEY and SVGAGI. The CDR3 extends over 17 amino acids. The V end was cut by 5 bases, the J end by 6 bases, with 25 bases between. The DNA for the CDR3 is TGTGCCAGCAGTCGCTTAACGGAATGTAGAAAGACCCATGGCTACACCTTC. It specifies CASSRLTECRKTHGYTF.